Listed below are T cell receptor beta chains from one sample, sequenced in a study of cytomegalovirus exposure and HLA in healthy donors. TCRdb's table, derived via immunoSEQ multiplex PCR, lists solely in-frame clones and lacks some. The data contain 85,000 to 130,000 clones, 65% to 80% of them seen just once; the ten biggest clones take up 4%. Sequencing was carried out using PBMCs. The receptors stem from a woman in her 50s in good health and CMV-seropositive. The CDR3 runs from the conserved cysteine through the conserved F or W.

V gene	J gene	CDR3 length	CDR3 protein
TRBV9	TRBJ2-3	17	CASSVGGAQTWTDTQYF
TRBV10-2	TRBJ2-5	16	CASSDSAASVGETQYF
TRBV11-2	TRBJ1-2	13	CASSFGQGSGYTF
TRBV5-6	TRBJ1-4	15	CASSLRGATNEKLFF
TRBV7-9	TRBJ1-1	15	CASSLGDRVFTEAFF
TRBV6-1	TRBJ2-7	11	CASKIASEQYF
TRBV27	TRBJ2-7	15	CASSPGIPDGYEQYF
TRBV19	TRBJ1-2	12	CASGQARYGYTF
TRBV4-1	TRBJ1-5	14	CASSQVTSNQPQHF
TRBV6-5	TRBJ2-7	13	CASSSQAPYEQYF
TRBV10-1	TRBJ2-2	12	CASSDRVGELFF
TRBV4-2	TRBJ2-7	15	CASSQVGTNSYEQYF
TRBV30	TRBJ2-1	17	CASSRGSGRVPGGEQFF
TRBV2	TRBJ2-1	15	CARRVVDSAYNEQFF
TRBV7-6	TRBJ2-7	15	CASSLKSGDFHEQYF
TRBV19	TRBJ1-5	13	CASSLQGWQPQHF
TRBV7-8	TRBJ2-1	15	CASSLGASGGVEQFF
TRBV13	TRBJ2-5	20	CASSLMAQEGRRGVRETQYF
TRBV6-1	TRBJ2-7	13	CASSTTGTYEQYF
TRBV4-1	TRBJ2-1	17	CASSRGVSGKSYNEQFF
TRBV5-1	TRBJ1-3	16	CASSLDVAGSGNTIYF
TRBV6-1	NA	15	CASSGDRGRIDEQYF
TRBV6-6	TRBJ2-7	16	CASSLTGGAGTYEQYF
TRBV11-2	TRBJ2-7	14	CASSFGQENYEQYF
TRBV4-2	TRBJ2-3	18	CASRDRTGGAFSTDTQYF
TRBV19	TRBJ1-5	15	CASSRGQTEGQPQHF
TRBV5-4	TRBJ1-6	14	CASSKDRGNSPLHF
TRBV6-5	TRBJ1-6	13	CASRWTDNSPLHF
TRBV19	TRBJ2-1	16	CASSTLGQGTYNEQFF
TRBV29-1	TRBJ2-3	10	CSVGPDTQYF
TRBV7-9	TRBJ1-1	14	CASTPRYMNTEAFF
TRBV29-1	TRBJ1-1	14	CSPRVSGLNTEAFF
TRBV15	TRBJ1-4	16	CATSRDGAGPEEKLFF
TRBV7-2	TRBJ1-2	13	CASSHRVDFPYTF
TRBV11-3	TRBJ1-6	13	CASSLERNSPLHF
TRBV10-3	TRBJ2-5	13	CAIRQGSQETQYF
TRBV9	TRBJ1-1	17	CASSANRGRVGDTEAFF
TRBV5-1	TRBJ2-3	16	CASSLVQSFSTDTQYF
TRBV9	TRBJ1-1	13	CASSPPGKTEAFF